The T cell receptor (beta chain) described here comes from a study of blood T cell repertoires in COVID-19. Across the study: From the United States, Italy and Spain came samples of acute and convalescent COVID-19. The analysed material was cDNA or gDNA that came from T cells, B-cell-depleted T cells, or PBMCs.

The CDR3 runs 14 residues. The ends were cut back, 2 bases at V and 1 base at J, with 9 bases in the middle. Germline lookup yields CDR1 SGHDT and CDR2 YYEEEE. As originally analysed: Reference gene primer amplification in the assay estimated nucleated cell counts. Data came from immunoSEQ multiplex PCR; TCRdb stores just in-frame clones and leaves some out. The V and J calls and clone size were taken over from that table, and D and trimming were inferred from the DNA. The table lists roughly 110,000 clones, around 85% of them singletons. This rearrangement joins TRBV5-6 to TRBJ1-2; D is undetermined. The clonotype originates from a human donor in a cohort sampled during active COVID-19. Sequencing input: peripheral blood. The chain's CDR3 is CASSLQTINYGYTF. The DNA of the CDR3 is TGTGCCAGCAGCTTACAGACGATTAACTATGGCTACACCTTC.